What follows is one TCR beta chain and its context. This receptor's antigen is unknown. It has no much larger one-base neighbor in the sample; base qualities were not kept. This specimen belongs to a study of blood T cell repertoires in COVID-19 (dated by TCRdb to the early 2020s). About the investigation overall: Samples covering the acute and convalescent phases of COVID-19 were provided by collaborators in the United States, Italy and Spain. A freely available public database, intended as a resource for researchers studying the immune response to SARS-CoV-2, is where the repertoires were released. Sample metadata almost always included a de-identified subject ID, COVID-19 status, age in years and sex. Where available, HLA class I and class II types were taken from metadata supplied by the sample provider and were not determined by assay-based typing. Samples were obtained from the ongoing ImmuneRACE study (first 160 participants) and from about 1,300 subjects provided by 6 global collaborators. The prospective study material was composed of cDNA or gDNA derived from T cells, B-cell-depleted T cells, or PBMCs. The dataset comprised deeply sampled blood TCRbeta repertoires from subjects exposed to, actively infected with, or recovered from COVID-19. The full study reports these points: Clinical and demographic metadata were provided uncurated, with the amount varying by source and participant.

As encoded in the germline V gene, CDR1 is SGHVS while CDR2 is FNYEAQ. A distance of 9 bases separates the germline ends of V and J, which lose 0 bases and 2 bases respectively. From its cysteine to its phenylalanine, the CDR3 spans 15 amino acids. The only DNA kept is the CDR3, 45 bases in frame from the first base. Whole blood was collected in K2EDTA tubes by collaborating institutions according to the institutions' own protocols. For TCRbeta analysis, collaborators shipped samples as frozen whole blood, isolated PBMCs, or DNA extracted from either of those sample types. TCRbeta CDR3 regions were amplified from genomic DNA by means of the immunoSEQ Assay, a bias-controlled multiplex PCR. As for how the authors treated the data: The number of nucleated cells in each sample was estimated from the amplification of reference gene primers within the assay. To quantify the absolute abundance of each unique TCRbeta CDR3 rearrangement, sequence reads were collapsed and filtered. Productive Simpson clonality was computed per sample as the square root of Simpson's diversity index over productive rearrangements. TCRdb limited this immuneACCESS table to in-frame rearrangements with V and J called. A share of clones is missing; checked studies link under half to unresolved V genes, and the rest is unexplained. V, J and clone size were drawn from that table, and D and trimming were deduced from the DNA. Across this sample there are about 520,000 clones, with approximately 85% seen only once. The ten largest make up about 3% of the sample.

Sequencing input: peripheral blood. This receptor was identified in a human donor in a cohort sampled during active COVID-19. This receptor chain uses TRBV7-6 and TRBJ2-3; 6 matching bases give a weak D call of TRBD2. CDR3 region: CASSLAGGTTDTQYF. The DNA sequence is TGTGCCAGCAGCTTAGCGGGAGGAACCACAGATACGCAGTATTTT.